The 2 T cell receptor beta chains reported below all come from one sample, sequenced in a study of blood T cell repertoires in COVID-19. The table came from immunoSEQ multiplex PCR; TCRdb's copy has only in-frame clones and leaves some out. This sample yields about 370,000 clones, of which approximately 88% are seen a single time; 3% belongs to the top ten. The specimen sequenced was peripheral blood. The source is a woman in her 30s with COVID-19, enrolled during active disease.

The chain links TRBV29-1 to TRBJ1-4; 8 nucleotides agree with TRBD1. The V gene end was trimmed by 7 bases and the J gene end by 2 bases; junction bases not matched to a gene: 3. CDR1 is SQVTM and CDR2 is ANQGSEA in the germline V gene. The CDR3 extends over 13 amino acids. The DNA for the CDR3 is TGCAGCGGGTACAGGGGGACTAATGAAAAACTGTTTTTT. Residues: CSGYRGTNEKLFF.

The CDR3 sequence is CASSHLQLASNTGELFF. CDR3 sequence (DNA): TGCGCCAGCAGCCACCTTCAACTAGCCTCGAACACCGGGGAGCTGTTTTTT. V gene TRBV4-1 combines with J gene TRBJ2-2; a possible D gene is TRBD2 (6 bases). V was clipped by 3 bases and J by 0 bases, with 14 bases between them. This CDR3 is 17 amino acids long. CDR1 and CDR2 (germline): MGHRA, YSYEKL.